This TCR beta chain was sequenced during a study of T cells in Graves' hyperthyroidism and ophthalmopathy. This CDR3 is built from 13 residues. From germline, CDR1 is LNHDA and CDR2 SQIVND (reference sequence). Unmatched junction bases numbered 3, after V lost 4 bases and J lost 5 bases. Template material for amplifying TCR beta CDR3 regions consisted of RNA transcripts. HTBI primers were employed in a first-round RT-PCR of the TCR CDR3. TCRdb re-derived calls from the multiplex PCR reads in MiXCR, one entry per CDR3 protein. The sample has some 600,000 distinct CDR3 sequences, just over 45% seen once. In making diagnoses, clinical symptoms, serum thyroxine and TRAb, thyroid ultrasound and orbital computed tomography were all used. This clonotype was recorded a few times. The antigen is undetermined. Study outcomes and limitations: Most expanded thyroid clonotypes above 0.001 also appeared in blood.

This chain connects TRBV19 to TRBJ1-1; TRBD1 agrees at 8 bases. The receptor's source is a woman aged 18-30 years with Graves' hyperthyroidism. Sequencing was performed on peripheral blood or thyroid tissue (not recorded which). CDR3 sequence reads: CASSTGGFTEAFF. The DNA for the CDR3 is TGTGCCAGTAGTACAGGGGGCTTTACTGAAGCTTTCTTT. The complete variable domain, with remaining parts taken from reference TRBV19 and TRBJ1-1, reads DGGITQSPKYLFRKEGQNVTLSCEQNLNHDAMYWYRQDPGQGLRLIYYSQIVNDFQKGDIAEGYSVSREKKESFPLTVTSAQKNPTAFYLCASSTGGFTEAFFGQGTRLTVV.